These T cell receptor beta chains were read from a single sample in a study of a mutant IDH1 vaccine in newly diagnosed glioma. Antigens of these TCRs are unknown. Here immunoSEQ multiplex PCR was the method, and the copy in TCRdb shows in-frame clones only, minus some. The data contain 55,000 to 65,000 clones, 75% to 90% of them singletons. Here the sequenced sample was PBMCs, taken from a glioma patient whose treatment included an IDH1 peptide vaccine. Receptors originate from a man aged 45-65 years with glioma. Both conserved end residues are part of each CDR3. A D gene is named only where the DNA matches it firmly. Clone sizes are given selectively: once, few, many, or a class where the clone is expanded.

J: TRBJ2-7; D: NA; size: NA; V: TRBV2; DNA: TGTGCCAGCAGTGAAGTGGGCGGTACTTCCTACGAGCAGTACTTC; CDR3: CASSEVGGTSYEQYF
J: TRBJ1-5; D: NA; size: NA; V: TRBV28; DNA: TGTGCCAGCACCCGGGACAAAATCAATCAGCCCCAGCATTTT; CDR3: CASTRDKINQPQHF
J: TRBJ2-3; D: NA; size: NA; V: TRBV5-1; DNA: TGCGCCAGCAGCCCGCCTGGGGGCACAGATACGCAGTATTTT; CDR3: CASSPPGGTDTQYF
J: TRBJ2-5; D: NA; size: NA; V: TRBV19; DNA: TGTGCCAGTAGTATTCTGGCGGGGATGGAGACCCAGTACTTC; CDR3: CASSILAGMETQYF
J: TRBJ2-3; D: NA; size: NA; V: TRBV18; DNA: TGTGCCAGCTGTAGGGGTGTTACAGATACGCAGTATTTT; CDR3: CASCRGVTDTQYF
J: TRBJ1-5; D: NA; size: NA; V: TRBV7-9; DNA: TGTGCCAGCAGCTTAGGGGGGCAGCCCCAGCATTTT; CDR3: CASSLGGQPQHF
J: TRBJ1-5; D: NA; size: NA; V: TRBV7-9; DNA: TGTGCCAGCAGGGACGTGGGCAATCAGCCCCAGCATTTT; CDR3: CASRDVGNQPQHF
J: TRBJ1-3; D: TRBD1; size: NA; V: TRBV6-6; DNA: TGTGCCAGCAGTTATGACAGGGAATCTGGAAACACCATATATTTT; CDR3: CASSYDRESGNTIYF
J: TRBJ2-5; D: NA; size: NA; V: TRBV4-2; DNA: TGTGCCAGCAGCCAAGGAACGGGGGACCAAGAGACCCAGTACTTC; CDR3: CASSQGTGDQETQYF
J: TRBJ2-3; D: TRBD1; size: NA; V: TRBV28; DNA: TGTGCCAGCAGTAACCCCCCGACAGGGAGAAATACGCAGTATTTT; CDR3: CASSNPPTGRNTQYF
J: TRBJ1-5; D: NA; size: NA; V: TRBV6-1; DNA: TGTGCCAGCAGTGATAACGCGGGTAGCAATCAGCCCCAGCATTTT; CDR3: CASSDNAGSNQPQHF
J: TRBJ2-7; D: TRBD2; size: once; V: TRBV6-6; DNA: TGTGCCAGCAGTTACGAGGGACTAGCGGGTTTTGAGCAGTACTTC; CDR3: CASSYEGLAGFEQYF
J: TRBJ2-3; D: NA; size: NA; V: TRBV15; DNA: TGTGCCACCAGCAGACAGGGTGCAGATACGCAGTATTTT; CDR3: CATSRQGADTQYF
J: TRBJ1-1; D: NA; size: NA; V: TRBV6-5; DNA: TGTGCCAGCAGTTACCTCCAGACCAGAAGGGGCACTGAAGCTTTCTTT; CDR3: CASSYLQTRRGTEAFF
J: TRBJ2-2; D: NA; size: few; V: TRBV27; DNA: TGTGCCAGCAGTTTAAGAGTATCTACGAACACCGGGGAGCTGTTTTTT; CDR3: CASSLRVSTNTGELFF
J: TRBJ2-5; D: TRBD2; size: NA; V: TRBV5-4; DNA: TGTGCCAGCAGCCTGGGGACTAGCGGGGGGGCGTACTACCAAGAGACCCAGTACTTC; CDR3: CASSLGTSGGAYYQETQYF
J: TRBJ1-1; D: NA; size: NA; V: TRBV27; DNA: TGTGCCAGCAGTTTAGCGGGACAACCCAACACTGAAGCTTTCTTT; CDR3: CASSLAGQPNTEAFF
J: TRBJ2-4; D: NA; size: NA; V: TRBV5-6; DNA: TGTGCCAGCAGCCCAAGGCCGGGTTGGTCCATTCAGTACTTC; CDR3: CASSPRPGWSIQYF
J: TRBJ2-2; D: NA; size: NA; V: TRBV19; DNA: TGTGCCAGTAGTATAAGTCCCGGACGGACCGGGGAGCTGTTTTTT; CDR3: CASSISPGRTGELFF
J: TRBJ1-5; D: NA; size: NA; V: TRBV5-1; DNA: TGCGCCAGCAGCTTGGCCGGCGGGGGGGATCAGCCCCAGCATTTT; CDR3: CASSLAGGGDQPQHF
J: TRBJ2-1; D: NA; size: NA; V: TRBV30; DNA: TGTGCCTGGAATTCCGTATCCCCCAATGAGCAGTTCTTC; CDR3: CAWNSVSPNEQFF
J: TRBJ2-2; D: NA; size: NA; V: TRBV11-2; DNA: TGTGCCACCTCCATCCCAGGCACCGGGGAGCTGTTTTTT; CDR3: CATSIPGTGELFF
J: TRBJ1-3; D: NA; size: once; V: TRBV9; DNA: TGTGCCAGCAGCGCAAATATGGGGATCTTCAGCTCTGGAAACACCATATATTTT; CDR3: CASSANMGIFSSGNTIYF
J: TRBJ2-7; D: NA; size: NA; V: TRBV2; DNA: TGTGCCAGCGCCTTGGACATCTACGAGCAGTACTTC; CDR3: CASALDIYEQYF